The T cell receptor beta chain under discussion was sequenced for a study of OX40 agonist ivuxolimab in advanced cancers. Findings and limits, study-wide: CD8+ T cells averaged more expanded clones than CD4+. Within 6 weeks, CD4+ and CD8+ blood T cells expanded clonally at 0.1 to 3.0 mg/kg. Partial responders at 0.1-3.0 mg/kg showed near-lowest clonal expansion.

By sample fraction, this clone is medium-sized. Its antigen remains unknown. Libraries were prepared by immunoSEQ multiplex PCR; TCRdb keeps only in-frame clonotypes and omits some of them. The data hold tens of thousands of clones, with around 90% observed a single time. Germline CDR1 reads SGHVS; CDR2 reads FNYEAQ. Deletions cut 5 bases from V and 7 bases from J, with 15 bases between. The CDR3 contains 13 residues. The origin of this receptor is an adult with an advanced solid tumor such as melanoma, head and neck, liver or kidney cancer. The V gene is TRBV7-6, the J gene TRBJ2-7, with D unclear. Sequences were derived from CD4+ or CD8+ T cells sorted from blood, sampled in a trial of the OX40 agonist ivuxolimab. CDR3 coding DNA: TGTGCCAGCAGCCGCGCCCCCAGCGAGGAGCAGTACTTC. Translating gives CASSRAPSEEQYF.